These 21 T cell receptor beta chains came from one sample sequenced in a study of prognosis after radiotherapy for stage I lung cancer. The study amplified the TCR beta CDR3 region from genomic DNA. This amplification was carried out by two rounds of multiplex PCR. Initially, in first-round PCR, primers specific to each TRBV and TRBJ gene were used. From the multiplex PCR reads, TCRdb called clonotypes with MiXCR, one entry per CDR3 protein. This sample carries tens of thousands of distinct CDR3 sequences, around 31% of them seen once, and the ten largest clones take 12%. The specimen was PBMCs, collected before or after stereotactic body radiation therapy (not recorded which). Source of these receptors: a donor over 45 with non-small cell lung cancer.

This clonotype was counted once. The rearrangement links TRBV30 to TRBJ2-1; 9 nucleotides line up with TRBD1. V was clipped by 2 bases and J by 9 bases; unmatched bases: 8. The CDR3 sequence is 14 residues long. The V gene's germline CDR1 is GTSNPN and CDR2 SVGIG (reference sequence). The CDR3, as DNA: TGTGCCTGGAGTCTCGGTACAGGGGGCCTTGAGCAGTTCTTC. This encodes CAWSLGTGGLEQFF.

In its sample, this clonotype was seen many times. The chain recombines TRBV5-1 with TRBJ2-5; 7 bases agree with TRBD1. Per the germline V gene, CDR1 is SGHRS and CDR2 is YFSETQ. The V segment lost 1 base and the J segment 3 bases; nucleotides outside the gene matches: 0. The CDR3 covers 13 residues. The CDR3 DNA follows: TGCGCCAGCAGCTTGACAGGGGAAGAGACCCAGTACTTC. Encoded protein: CASSLTGEETQYF.

On this clonotype: This may be a read error, as it is one base from a much larger clone. The rearrangement uses TRBV7-2 and TRBJ2-3; tentative D call: TRBD2 (5 bases). Per the germline V gene, CDR1 is SGHTA and CDR2 is FQGNSA. Trimming removed 6 bases at V and 2 bases at J, with 6 bases between. The CDR3 loop spans 12 amino acids. CDR3 nucleotide sequence: TGTGCCAGCAGTGACTACACAGATACGCAGTATTTT. Protein product: CASSDYTDTQYF.

As concerns this clonotype: Since the CDR3 does not end with the conserved phenylalanine or tryptophan, this likely comes from a read error. Because the CDR3's place on the DNA is in doubt, the DNA is left out and the CDR3 is given as listed by TCRdb. The chain recombines TRBV19 with TRBJ2-1. The CDR3 numbers 15 amino acids, ends counted. Germline V gene lookup returns CDR1 LNHDA and CDR2 SQIVND (reference sequence). CDR3 in amino acids: CASSKIQSSYNEQSL.

This clonotype has a count of ten or more. The chain links TRBV29-1 to TRBJ2-1; D is perhaps TRBD2 (5 bases). Germline V gene data show CDR1 as SQVTM and CDR2 as ANQGSEA. This CDR3 region has 12 residues. The V gene lost 7 bases and the J gene lost 4 bases, with 11 bases spanning the gap. The CDR3 coding sequence is TGCAGCGCAAGAGAGGGATACAATGAGCAGTTCTTC. The encoded protein is CSAREGYNEQFF.

This clonotype was recorded at least ten times. The chain couples TRBV6-2 or TRBV6-3 to TRBJ2-2; 7 bases line up with TRBD2. The V gene end was trimmed by 3 bases and the J gene end by 6 bases; junction bases not matched to a gene: 13. CDR1 and CDR2 (germline): MNHEY, SVGEGT. The CDR3 is made up of 17 amino acids. The CDR3 spells CASSYRRETILSGELFF. The CDR3, as DNA: TGTGCCAGCAGTTATAGGCGGGAGACGATTCTGTCCGGGGAGCTGTTTTTT.

A word on this clonotype: A far larger clone is one nucleotide away, so this likely arose from a read error. CDR3 sequence: CASSFDNSYNEQFF. The CDR3 coding sequence is TGTGCCAGCAGTTTTGACAACTCCTACAATGAGCAGTTCTTC. The rearrangement joins TRBV6-4 to TRBJ2-1; D not certain. There are 14 residues in the CDR3. The V and J ends lost 5 bases and 0 bases respectively, with 8 bases between them. Germline V lookup: CDR1 MRHNA, CDR2 SNTAGT.

This clonotype was detected ten times or more. The rearrangement uses TRBV6-5 and TRBJ2-3; maybe TRBD2 (7 bases). CDR1 is MNHEY and CDR2 is SVGAGI in the germline V gene. Trimming pared 2 bases from V and 6 bases from J, leaving 12 bases between. This CDR3 is 14 amino acids long. The CDR3 loop reads CASSYPGGRDTQYF. CDR3 bases: TGTGCCAGCAGTTACCCCGGGGGGCGCGATACGCAGTATTTT.

This rearrangement joins TRBV6-1 to TRBJ1-6; D not resolved. Germline V gives CDR1 MNHNS, CDR2 SASEGT. This CDR3 is 14 amino acids long. Trimming pared 6 bases from V and 10 bases from J, leaving 16 bases between. The CDR3 DNA sequence: TGTGCCAGCAGACGGGGTACCGGCAACTCACCCCTCCACTTT. This translates into CASRRGTGNSPLHF.

The J gene is TRBJ2-1, the V gene TRBV4-1; 8 positions match TRBD1. There are 16 residues in the CDR3. Germline-derived CDR1 and CDR2 are MGHRA and YSYEKL. CDR3 loop: CANSQPSTGAYNEQFF. The CDR3 region has the DNA TGCGCTAACAGCCAACCCTCGACAGGGGCCTACAATGAGCAGTTCTTC.

Details on this clonotype: This could be a read error, since a much larger clone is one nucleotide away. V usage is TRBV2 and J usage is TRBJ1-1, with D hard to call. V was pared by 0 bases and J by 7 bases, with 15 bases between. This CDR3 has 15 residues. Germline lookup yields CDR1 SNHLY and CDR2 FYNNEI. The CDR3 nucleotides read TGTGCCAGCAGTGAAGCGCGGGGTGCAGAAGGTGAAGCTTTCTTT. Its translation: CASSEARGAEGEAFF.

This clonotype appeared many times. The chain uses TRBV5-4 and TRBJ2-3; 12 bases match TRBD2. Trimming removed 7 bases from V and 5 bases from J; junction bases left unmatched: 5. The CDR3 runs to 14 residues. The germline CDR1 and CDR2 sequences are SGHNT and YYREEE (reference sequence). This CDR3 reads CASSLAGGGDTQYF. The CDR3 DNA follows: TGTGCCAGCTCACTAGCGGGGGGAGGAGATACGCAGTATTTT.

The chain joins TRBV5-1 to TRBJ2-4; 13 positions agree with TRBD2. Per germline, CDR1 SGHRS and CDR2 YFSETQ. The junction had 2 bases not matched to a gene; V was cut back by 4 bases and J by 1 base. This CDR3 is 16 amino acids long. This chain's CDR3 is CASSPTSGGAKNIQYF. The CDR3 nucleotides are TGCGCCAGCAGCCCGACTAGCGGGGGGGCCAAAAACATTCAGTACTTC.

This clonotype was recorded many times. The chain links TRBV6-1 to TRBJ1-2, with TRBD1 as a possible D gene (6 bases). There are 13 residues in the CDR3. The V and J ends lost 6 bases and 4 bases respectively, with 12 bases between them. Germline CDR1 is MNHNS and CDR2 is SASEGT. CDR3 DNA: TGTGCCAGCAGGTCACAGGGAACCTATGGCTACACCTTC. Amino acid sequence: CASRSQGTYGYTF.

In regard to this clonotype: Given a far larger clone just one base away, this is likely a sequencing read error. The rearrangement uses TRBV27 and TRBJ2-5, with 7 bases that match TRBD1. The CDR3 totals 14 residues. The V gene's germline CDR1 is MNHEY and CDR2 SMNVEV (reference sequence). CDR3 residues: CASSPLEGAALKFF. The CDR3 nucleotides are TGTGCCAGCAGTCCACTAGAGGGGGCTGCCCTAAAATTCTTC.

Notes on this clonotype: One end of the junction does not line up with germline, which may come from a read error. The chain carries TRBV28 and TRBJ2-5; no firm D call. The CDR3 loop spans 17 amino acids. In germline, CDR1 is MDHEN, CDR2 SYDVKM. The CDR3 protein is CSSSILAEIGLQETQYF. CDR3 DNA sequence: TGTTCCAGCAGCATCCTGGCCGAAATCGGCCTCCAAGAGACCCAGTACTTC. Looking up the rest from reference TRBV28 and TRBJ2-5 gives the full variable domain: DVKVTQSSRYLVKRTGEKVFLECVQDMDHENMFWYRQDPGLGLRLIYFSYDVKMKEKGDIPEGYSVSREKKERFSLILESASTNQTSMYLCSSSILAEIGLQETQYFGPGTRLLVL.

The chain couples TRBV27 to TRBJ2-1; 8 nucleotides align to TRBD2. J was trimmed by 1 base and V by 6 bases; bases with no gene match: 14. The CDR3 is made up of 18 amino acids. The germline CDR1 and CDR2 sequences are MNHEY and SMNVEV (reference sequence). The CDR3, as DNA: TGTGCCAGCAGAAGCCGCCCCCGCAGCGGGGGATCCTACAATGAGCAGTTCTTC. Translation: CASRSRPRSGGSYNEQFF.

This clonotype was seen at least ten times. V is TRBV6-1 and J is TRBJ1-5; 10 nucleotides align to TRBD1. The CDR3 spans 15 residues. Germline V gives CDR1 MNHNS, CDR2 SASEGT. J was trimmed by 5 bases and V by 6 bases; bases with no gene match: 7. The CDR3 here is CASSARDRGYQPQHF. CDR3 DNA: TGTGCCAGCAGCGCTCGGGACAGGGGTTATCAGCCCCAGCATTTT.

As for this clonotype: A read error is likely here: a far larger clone is one base away. This chain uses TRBV7-2 with TRBJ2-5; D might be TRBD2 (5 bases). CDR3 length: 14 amino acids. V was shortened by 5 bases and J by 7 bases, with 17 bases between the two germline ends. CDR1 is SGHTA, CDR2 FQGNSA, per germline. CDR3 in amino acids: CASSPARTVMTQYF. The DNA for the CDR3 is TGTGCCAGCAGCCCCGCAAGGACTGTTATGACCCAGTACTTC.

This clonotype came up many times. The J gene is TRBJ2-7, the V gene TRBV27; D is unclear. Germline-derived CDR1 and CDR2 are MNHEY and SMNVEV (reference sequence). CDR3 length: 16 residues. Trimming removed 5 bases at V and 2 bases at J, with 19 bases between. DNA for the CDR3: TGTGCCAGCAGTCCTATAGCAGCTTCCAAAACCTACGAGCAGTACTTC. Translated: CASSPIAASKTYEQYF.

Many counts were recorded for this clonotype. V gene TRBV6-2 or TRBV6-3 combines with J gene TRBJ2-2; unclear D gene. Trimming took off 4 bases at V and 3 bases at J, with 3 bases between the two ends. Germline-derived CDR1 and CDR2 are MNHEY and SVGEGT. The length of the CDR3 is 12 residues. CDR3 region: CASSFDTGELFF. The CDR3 bases are TGTGCCAGCAGTTTTGACACCGGGGAGCTGTTTTTT.